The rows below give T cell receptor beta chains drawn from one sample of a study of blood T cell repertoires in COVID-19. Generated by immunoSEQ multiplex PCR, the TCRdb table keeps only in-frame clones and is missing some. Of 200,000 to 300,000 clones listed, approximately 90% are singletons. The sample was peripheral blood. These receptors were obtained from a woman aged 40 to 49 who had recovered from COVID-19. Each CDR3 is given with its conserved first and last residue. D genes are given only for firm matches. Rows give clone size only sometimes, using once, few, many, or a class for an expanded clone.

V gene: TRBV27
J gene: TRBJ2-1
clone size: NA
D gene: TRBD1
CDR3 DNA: TGTGCCAGCAGTTTAGATTTAGGGGGCCGCCGTGAGCAGTTCTTC
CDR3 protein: CASSLDLGGRREQFF

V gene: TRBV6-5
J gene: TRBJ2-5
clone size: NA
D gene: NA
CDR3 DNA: TGTGCCAGCAGCCCGGGACCACGGGGGGAGACCCAGTACTTC
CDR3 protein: CASSPGPRGETQYF

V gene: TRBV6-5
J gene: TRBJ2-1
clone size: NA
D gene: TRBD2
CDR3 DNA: TGTGCCAGCAGCCCAACTAGCGGGGACTACAATGAGCAGTTCTTC
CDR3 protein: CASSPTSGDYNEQFF

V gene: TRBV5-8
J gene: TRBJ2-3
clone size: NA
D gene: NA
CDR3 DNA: TGTGCCAGCAGCTTGGGGTTAGAGCAGTATTTT
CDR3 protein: CASSLGLEQYF

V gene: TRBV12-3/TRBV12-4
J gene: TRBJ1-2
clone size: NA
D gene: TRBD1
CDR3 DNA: TGTGCCAGCAGTCAGGGGGCGCCGGACGGCTACACCTTC
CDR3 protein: CASSQGAPDGYTF

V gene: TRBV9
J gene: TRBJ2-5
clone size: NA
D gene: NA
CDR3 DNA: TGTGCCAGCAGCCGGGAACCCTCCGACCCCCAAGAGACCCAGTACTTC
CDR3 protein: CASSREPSDPQETQYF

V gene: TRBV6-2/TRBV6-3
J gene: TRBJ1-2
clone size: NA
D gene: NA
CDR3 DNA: TGTGCCAGCAGTTGGGGGGGCCCTCCTAACTATGGCTACACCTTC
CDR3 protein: CASSWGGPPNYGYTF

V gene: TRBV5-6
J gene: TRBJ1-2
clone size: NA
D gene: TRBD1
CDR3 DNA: TGTGCCAGCAGCTCCCTGTCCGGACAGGAACGCGGCTTCTATGGCTACACCTTC
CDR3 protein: CASSSLSGQERGFYGYTF

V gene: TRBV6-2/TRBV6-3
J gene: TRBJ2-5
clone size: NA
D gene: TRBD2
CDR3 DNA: TGTGCCAGCAGTCCGGGACTAGCGGGAGAGACCCAGTACTTC
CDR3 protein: CASSPGLAGETQYF

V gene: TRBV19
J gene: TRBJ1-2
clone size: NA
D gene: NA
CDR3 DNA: TGTGCCAGTAGAACAAAACAGGTCAACTATGGCTACACCTTC
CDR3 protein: CASRTKQVNYGYTF

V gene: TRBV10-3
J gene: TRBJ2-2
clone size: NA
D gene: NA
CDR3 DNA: TGTGCCATCGCGGTAGCGCGTAACACCGGGGAGCTGTTTTTT
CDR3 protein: CAIAVARNTGELFF

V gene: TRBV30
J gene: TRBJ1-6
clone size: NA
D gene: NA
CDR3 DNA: TGTGCCTGGAGTGTAGGTGCAGGGGCCTCACCCCTCCACTTT
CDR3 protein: CAWSVGAGASPLHF

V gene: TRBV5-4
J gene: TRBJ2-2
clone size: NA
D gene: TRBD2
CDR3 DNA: TGTGCCAGCAGCACCGGACTAGCGGGAGATCTGTTCGCCGGGGAGCTGTTTTTT
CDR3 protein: CASSTGLAGDLFAGELFF

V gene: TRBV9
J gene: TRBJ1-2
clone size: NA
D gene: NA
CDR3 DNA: TGTGCCAGCAGCCTCCTTAACTATGGCTACACCTTC
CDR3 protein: CASSLLNYGYTF

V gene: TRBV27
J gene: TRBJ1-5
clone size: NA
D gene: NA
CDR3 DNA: TGTGCCAGCAGTTTATTCGGCAATCAGCCCCAGCATTTT
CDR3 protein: CASSLFGNQPQHF

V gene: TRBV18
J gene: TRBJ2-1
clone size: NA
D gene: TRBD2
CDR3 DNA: TGTGCCAGCTCACCCCGGACTAGCGGGAGTTGGGGTGAGCAGTTCTTC
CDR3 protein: CASSPRTSGSWGEQFF

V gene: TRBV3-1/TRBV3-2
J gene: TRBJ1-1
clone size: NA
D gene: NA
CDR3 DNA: TGTGCCAGCAGTCGACACCTGAACACTGAAGCTTTCTTT
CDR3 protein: CASSRHLNTEAFF

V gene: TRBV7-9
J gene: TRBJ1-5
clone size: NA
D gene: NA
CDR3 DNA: TGTGCCAGCAGCTTAGGGGGGGACGTTCCGGCGGGTCAGCCCCAGCATTTT
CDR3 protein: CASSLGGDVPAGQPQHF

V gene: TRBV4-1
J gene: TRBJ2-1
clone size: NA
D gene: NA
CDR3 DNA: TGCGCCAGCAGCCAAGATCTTTCAGCGGCGGAGAATCGGGCGCAGTTCTTC
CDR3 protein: CASSQDLSAAENRAQFF

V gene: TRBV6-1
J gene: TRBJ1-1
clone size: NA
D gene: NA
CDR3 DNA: TGTGCCAGCAGTGAAAGGGGACAGAACACTGAAGCTTTCTTT
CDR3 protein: CASSERGQNTEAFF

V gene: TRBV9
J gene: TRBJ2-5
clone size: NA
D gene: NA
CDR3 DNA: TGTGCCAGCAGCGCCCCAATTCAAGGGGGGGACCAAGAGACCCAGTACTTC
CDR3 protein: CASSAPIQGGDQETQYF

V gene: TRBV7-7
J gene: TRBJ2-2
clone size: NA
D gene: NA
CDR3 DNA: TGTGCCAGCAGCCCTTATGGGGGCAGGGGGACTACCGGGGAGCTGTTTTTT
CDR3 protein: CASSPYGGRGTTGELFF

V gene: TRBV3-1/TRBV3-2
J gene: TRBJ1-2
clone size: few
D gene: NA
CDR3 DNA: TGTGCCAGCAGCCAAGATGGGCGGGTCGGGTATGGCTACACCTTC
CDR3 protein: CASSQDGRVGYGYTF

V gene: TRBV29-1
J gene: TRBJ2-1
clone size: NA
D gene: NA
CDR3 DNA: TGCAGCGTTGATTCCGGTGAGCAGTTCTTC
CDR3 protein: CSVDSGEQFF

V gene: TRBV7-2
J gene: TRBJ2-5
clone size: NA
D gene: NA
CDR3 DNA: TGTGCCAGCAGCTTTCGCCGTGGGCCACCGGGGGAGACCCAGTACTTC
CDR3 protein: CASSFRRGPPGETQYF

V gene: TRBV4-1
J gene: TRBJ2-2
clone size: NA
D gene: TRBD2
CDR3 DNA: TGCGCCAGCAGACAACTAGCGGGAGTGGGCACCGGGGAGCTGTTTTTT
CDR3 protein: CASRQLAGVGTGELFF

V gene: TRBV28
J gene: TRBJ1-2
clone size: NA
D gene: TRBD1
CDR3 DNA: TGTGCCAGCAGTTTGGGGGACAGCTCACCGTGGGGCTACACCTTC
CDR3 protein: CASSLGDSSPWGYTF

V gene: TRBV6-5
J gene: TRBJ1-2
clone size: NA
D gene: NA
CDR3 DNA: TGTGCCAGCAGCCCCTCCCGGGGGGCGGGCTATGGCTACACCTTC
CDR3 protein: CASSPSRGAGYGYTF

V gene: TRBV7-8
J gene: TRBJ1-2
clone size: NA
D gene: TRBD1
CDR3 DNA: TGTGCCAGCAGCTTAGCCCCACCCGGGGACAGGGAGGGCTACACCTTC
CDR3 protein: CASSLAPPGDREGYTF

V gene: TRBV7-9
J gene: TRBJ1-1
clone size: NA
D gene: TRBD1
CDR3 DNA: TGTGCCAGCAGCTCTAGCCCCCAGGGGGCGTGGAGGAACACTGAAGCTTTCTTT
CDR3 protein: CASSSSPQGAWRNTEAFF

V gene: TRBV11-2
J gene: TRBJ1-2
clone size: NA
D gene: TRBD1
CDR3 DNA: TGTGCCAGCCAGGGGGCCTGGGGCTACACCTTC
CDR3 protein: CASQGAWGYTF

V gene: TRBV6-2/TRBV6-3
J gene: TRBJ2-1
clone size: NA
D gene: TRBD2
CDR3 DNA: TGTGCCAGCAGTTATAGCGGGCGGGGCCCCTTCTTC
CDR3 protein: CASSYSGRGPFF

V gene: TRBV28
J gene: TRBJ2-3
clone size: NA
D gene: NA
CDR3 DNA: TGTGCCAGCAGTTTGGCTAGCACCCCTGTATATTTT
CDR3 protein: CASSLASTPVYF

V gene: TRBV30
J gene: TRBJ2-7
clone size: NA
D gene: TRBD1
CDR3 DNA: TGTGCCTGGAGTGTTGGAGTTCGAGGACAGGGGTACTTC
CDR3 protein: CAWSVGVRGQGYF

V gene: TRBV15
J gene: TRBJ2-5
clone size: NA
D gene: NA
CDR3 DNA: TGTGCCACCAGCCGACCAGGTGGACAGCAAGAGACCCAGTACTTC
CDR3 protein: CATSRPGGQQETQYF

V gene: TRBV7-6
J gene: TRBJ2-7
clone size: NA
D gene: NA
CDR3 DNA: TGTGCCAGCAGCTTAGGGACAGACGTTAACTACGAGCAGTACTTC
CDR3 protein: CASSLGTDVNYEQYF

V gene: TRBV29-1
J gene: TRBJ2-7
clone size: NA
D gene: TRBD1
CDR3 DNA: TGCAGCGTGGGTACCGGGACAGGGGTCTACGAGCAGTACTTC
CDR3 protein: CSVGTGTGVYEQYF

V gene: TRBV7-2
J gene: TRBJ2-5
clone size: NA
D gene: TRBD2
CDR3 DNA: TGTGCCAGCAGCTTTCAGGGCGGGAGGGGTGAGACCCAGTACTTC
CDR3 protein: CASSFQGGRGETQYF

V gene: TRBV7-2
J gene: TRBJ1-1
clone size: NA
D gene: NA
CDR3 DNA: TGTGCCAGCAGCTTAGGGCAGGGATTACAAGCTTTCTTT
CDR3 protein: CASSLGQGLQAFF

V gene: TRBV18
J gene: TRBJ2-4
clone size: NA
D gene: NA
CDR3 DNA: TGTGCCAGCTCACCGGTGGCGGGGCTGGCATTAACTGTAGCCAAAAACATTCAGTACTTC
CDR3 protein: CASSPVAGLALTVAKNIQYF

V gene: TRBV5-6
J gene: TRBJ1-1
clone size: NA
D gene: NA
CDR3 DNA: TGTGCCAGCAGCTTGTGGGCGAGTCGGGCTTTCTTT
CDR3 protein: CASSLWASRAFF

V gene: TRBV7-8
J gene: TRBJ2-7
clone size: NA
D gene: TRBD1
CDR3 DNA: TGTGCCAGCAGCCCTAGACAGGGGGGACACGAGCAGTACTTC
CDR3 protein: CASSPRQGGHEQYF

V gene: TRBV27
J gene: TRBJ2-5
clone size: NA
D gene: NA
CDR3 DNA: TGTGCCAGCAGCCCAGGCAGGGGTGGGGAGACCCAGTACTTC
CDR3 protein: CASSPGRGGETQYF

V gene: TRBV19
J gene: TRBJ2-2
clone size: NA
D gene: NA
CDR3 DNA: TGTGCCACCAAAGGGGTTGGTATGCGGACCGGGGAGCTGTTTTTT
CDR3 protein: CATKGVGMRTGELFF

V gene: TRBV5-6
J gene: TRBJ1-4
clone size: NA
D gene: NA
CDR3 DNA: TGTGCCAGCAGCCAGACAGGCCCAACTAATGAAAAACTGTTTTTT
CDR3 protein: CASSQTGPTNEKLFF

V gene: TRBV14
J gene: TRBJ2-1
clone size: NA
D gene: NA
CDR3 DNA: TGTGCCAGCAGCCAAGGCGGGTTAGCGTTAGGCGAGCAGTTCTTC
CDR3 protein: CASSQGGLALGEQFF

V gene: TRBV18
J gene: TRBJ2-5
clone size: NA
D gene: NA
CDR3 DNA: TGTGCCAGCTCACCATACAACCAAGAGACCCAGTACTTC
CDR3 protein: CASSPYNQETQYF

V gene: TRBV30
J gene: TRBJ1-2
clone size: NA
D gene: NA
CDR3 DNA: TGTGCCTGGACCTCATGGGGGGGCCGGAAAGTGTATGGCTACACCTTC
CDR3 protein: CAWTSWGGRKVYGYTF

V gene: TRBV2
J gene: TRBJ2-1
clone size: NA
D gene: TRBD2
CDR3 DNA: TGTGCCAGCAGTGAAGCTAGCGGGTGGGGGAGCTTCTTC
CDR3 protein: CASSEASGWGSFF

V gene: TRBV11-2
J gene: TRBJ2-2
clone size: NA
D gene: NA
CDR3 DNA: TGTGCCAGCAGCTTAGATCGGGCCGGGGAGCTGTTTTTT
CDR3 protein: CASSLDRAGELFF

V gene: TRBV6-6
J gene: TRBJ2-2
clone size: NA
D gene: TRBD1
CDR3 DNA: TGTGCCAGCAGAAATCACAGGGGGCGCGACACCGGGGAGCTGTTTTTT
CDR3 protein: CASRNHRGRDTGELFF

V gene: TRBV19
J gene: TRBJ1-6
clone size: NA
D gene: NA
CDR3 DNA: TGTGCCAGTAGGGTGGGGGGGGATTCACCCCTCCACTTT
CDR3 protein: CASRVGGDSPLHF